This TCR beta chain derives from a study of blood T cell repertoires in COVID-19. With 1 base removed from V and 6 bases from J, the gap between germline ends came to 7 bases. This CDR3 comprises 13 residues. Looked up from germline, CDR1 is SGHAT and CDR2 is FQNNGV. TCRdb's table, derived via immunoSEQ multiplex PCR, lists solely in-frame clones and lacks some. The sample lists around 200,000 clones, around 85% occurring once. This clone was counted once. The clonotype originates from a man aged 65 to 79 with active or convalescent COVID-19. Material for sequencing was peripheral blood. This chain joins TRBV11-2 and TRBJ2-1; D not certain. This CDR3 reads CASSLGALNEQFF. CDR3 bases: TGTGCCAGCAGCTTAGGGGCCCTCAATGAGCAGTTCTTC.